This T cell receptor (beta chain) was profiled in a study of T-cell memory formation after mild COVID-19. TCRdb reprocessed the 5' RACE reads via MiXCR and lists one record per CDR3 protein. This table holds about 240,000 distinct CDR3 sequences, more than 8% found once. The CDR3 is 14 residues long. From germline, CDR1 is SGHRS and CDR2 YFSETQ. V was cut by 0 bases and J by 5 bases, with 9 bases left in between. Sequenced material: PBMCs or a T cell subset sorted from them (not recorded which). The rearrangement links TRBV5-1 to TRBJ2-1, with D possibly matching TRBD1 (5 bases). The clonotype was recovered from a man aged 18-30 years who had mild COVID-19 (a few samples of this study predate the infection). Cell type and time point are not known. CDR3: CASSLAPGNNEQFF. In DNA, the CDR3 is TGCGCCAGCAGCTTGGCCCCAGGGAACAATGAGCAGTTCTTC.